Listed below are T cell receptor beta chains from one sample, sequenced in a study of graft-versus-host responses after intestinal transplantation. No antigen has been assigned to these receptors. Clones were sequenced by immunoSEQ multiplex PCR, and TCRdb holds only the in-frame ones, with some missing. This sample has 90,000 to 130,000 clones; over 85% occur once, and the top ten carry roughly 0.23%. Sequenced here: unstimulated CD4+ T cells sorted from spleen or lymph node cells, sampled before transplant. Receptors were obtained from a human donor who was the organ donor for an intestinal transplant. CDR3s include the opening cysteine and the closing phenylalanine or tryptophan. Fields, in order: clone size, V gene, D gene, J gene, CDR3 DNA, CDR3 protein. D genes are given only for firm matches. Some rows mark clone size as missing; the rest say once, few, many or name a class of expanded clone.

size: NA
V: TRBV6-5
D: NA
J: TRBJ2-7
DNA: TGTGCCAGCAGCCTATCCGTCGGGCCCTCCTACGAGCAGTACTTC
CDR3: CASSLSVGPSYEQYF

size: NA
V: TRBV7-2
D: NA
J: TRBJ2-7
DNA: TGTGCCAGCAGCTTACTAGGTCCCTACGAGCAGTACTTC
CDR3: CASSLLGPYEQYF

size: NA
V: TRBV2
D: NA
J: TRBJ2-3
DNA: TGTGCCAGCAAATGGCCTGGCACAGATACGCAGTATTTT
CDR3: CASKWPGTDTQYF

size: once
V: TRBV5-4
D: TRBD2
J: TRBJ2-1
DNA: TGTGCCAGCAGCTTGGGACTAGCTGGCGACAATGAGCAGTTCTTC
CDR3: CASSLGLAGDNEQFF

size: NA
V: TRBV11-3
D: TRBD2
J: TRBJ2-1
DNA: TGTGCCAGCAGCTTAGATCGGGGACTAGCGGGCCCCAATGAGCAGTTCTTC
CDR3: CASSLDRGLAGPNEQFF

size: NA
V: TRBV5-4
D: NA
J: TRBJ2-7
DNA: TGTGCCAGCGGTCCTGGCGGGAAGAACTACGAGCAGTACTTC
CDR3: CASGPGGKNYEQYF

size: few
V: TRBV30
D: TRBD2
J: TRBJ2-1
DNA: TGTGCCTGGAGTGCTCCAGGTCCGGGACTAGCGCGACAAGGGATCGACAATGAGCAGTTCTTC
CDR3: CAWSAPGPGLARQGIDNEQFF

size: NA
V: TRBV5-8
D: NA
J: TRBJ1-5
DNA: TGTGCCAGCAGCTTGGAGGGTTGGGGTCAGCCCCAGCATTTT
CDR3: CASSLEGWGQPQHF

size: NA
V: TRBV6-5
D: NA
J: TRBJ2-1
DNA: TGTGCCAGCGGGTCTCCCAGAGGGCAGTTCTTC
CDR3: CASGSPRGQFF

size: NA
V: TRBV23-1
D: NA
J: TRBJ2-1
DNA: TGCGCCAGCAATCGCAACAGCCGAAAGGGCCTCTACAATGAGCAGTTCTTC
CDR3: CASNRNSRKGLYNEQFF

size: NA
V: TRBV5-1
D: NA
J: TRBJ2-5
DNA: TGCGCCAGCAGCTTGGCCCGAGGGGGCCAAGAGACCCAGTACTTC
CDR3: CASSLARGGQETQYF

size: NA
V: TRBV11-2
D: TRBD2
J: TRBJ2-7
DNA: TGTGCCAGCAGCTTAGTTGGGCCCGGGCGGGAGCTAACCTACGAGCAGTACTTC
CDR3: CASSLVGPGRELTYEQYF

size: NA
V: TRBV5-5
D: TRBD1
J: TRBJ2-7
DNA: TGTGCCAGCAGCATACCGGGACAGGGCTACGAGCAGTACTTC
CDR3: CASSIPGQGYEQYF

size: NA
V: TRBV28
D: NA
J: TRBJ1-5
DNA: TGTGCCAGCAGTCAGGTACAGGGTAGCAATCAGCCCCAGCATTTT
CDR3: CASSQVQGSNQPQHF

size: NA
V: TRBV6-5
D: TRBD1
J: TRBJ1-1
DNA: TGTGCCAGCGGACGGACAGGACATAACACTGAAGCTTTCTTT
CDR3: CASGRTGHNTEAFF

size: NA
V: TRBV2
D: NA
J: TRBJ2-1
DNA: TGTGCCAGCACGACGGGATGGCAGGTGGGAGGCAATGAGCAGTTCTTC
CDR3: CASTTGWQVGGNEQFF

size: few
V: TRBV6-6
D: NA
J: TRBJ2-5
DNA: TGTGCCGCACAGACTAGTCCCCTTCAGGAGACCCAGTACTTC
CDR3: CAAQTSPLQETQYF

size: NA
V: TRBV19
D: TRBD1
J: TRBJ1-2
DNA: TGTGCCAGTATCGGACAGGGACGGGGCTACACCTTC
CDR3: CASIGQGRGYTF